This T cell receptor (beta chain) was found in a study of T cells in Graves' hyperthyroidism and ophthalmopathy. Study conclusions and caveats: Researchers found most expanded thyroid clonotypes above 0.001 in blood as well.

This clonotype showed up many times. The antigen is undetermined. Template material for amplifying TCR beta CDR3 regions consisted of RNA transcripts. First-round RT-PCR targeting the TCR CDR3 was performed with the HTBI primer set. A single record per CDR3 protein comes from TCRdb applying MiXCR to the multiplex PCR reads. The data contain 750,000 to 950,000 distinct CDR3 sequences, 35% to 40% of them singletons. Trimming took 9 bases from V and 7 from J, leaving 15 bases between them. CDR1 is SNHLY, CDR2 FYNNEI, per germline. The CDR3 covers 12 residues. Sequenced sample: blood. This clonotype was sampled from a young man with Graves' hyperthyroidism. The chain carries TRBV2 and TRBJ1-1; tentatively, D is TRBD1 (5 bases). The DNA for the CDR3 is TGTGCCAGGTTAGGGCCAACAGGTGAAGCTTTCTTT. Translated, it gives CARLGPTGEAFF.